One T cell receptor (beta chain) is described in this entry. The sample is drawn from a study of control samples from healthy donors and cancer patients. Clones were read by immunoSEQ multiplex PCR, and TCRdb kept only the in-frame ones, dropping some. The sample lists just over 150,000 clones; just under 95% were seen once. The V gene's germline CDR1 is MNHNS and CDR2 SASEGT. V lost 1 base, J lost 1 base, and 10 bases lay in between. The CDR3 consists of 15 residues. Sequencing was performed on blood. The chain has TRBV6-1 and TRBJ1-1; D remains ambiguous. This sequence originates from a woman aged 40 to 50 in good health. DNA for the CDR3: TGTGCCAGCAGTGAAGGTCCCCGGACGAACACTGAAGCTTTCTTT. Amino acids: CASSEGPRTNTEAFF.